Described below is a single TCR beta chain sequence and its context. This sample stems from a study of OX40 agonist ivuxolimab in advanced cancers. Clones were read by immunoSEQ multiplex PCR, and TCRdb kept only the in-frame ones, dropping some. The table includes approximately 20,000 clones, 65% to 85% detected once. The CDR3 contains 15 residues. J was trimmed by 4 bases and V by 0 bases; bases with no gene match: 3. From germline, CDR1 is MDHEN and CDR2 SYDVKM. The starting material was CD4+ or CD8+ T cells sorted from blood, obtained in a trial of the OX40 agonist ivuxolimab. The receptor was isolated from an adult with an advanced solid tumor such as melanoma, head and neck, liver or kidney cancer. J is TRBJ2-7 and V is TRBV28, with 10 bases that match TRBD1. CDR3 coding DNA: TGTGCCAGCAGTTTATGGGACAGGGGGGGATACGAGCAGTACTTC. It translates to CASSLWDRGGYEQYF.